This entry features one T cell receptor (beta chain) sequence. Its target is unknown. The data were taken from a study of OX40 agonist ivuxolimab in advanced cancers. Study at large: The patients received ivuxolimab by intravenous route every 2 weeks at 0.01 to 10 mg/kg. Patients achieving partial responses numbered three: one hepatocellular carcinoma case and two cutaneous melanoma cases.

Study findings and constraints: Also present in some nonresponders was a low level of normalized T-cell clonal expansion. Clonal expansion in partial responders at 0.1-3.0 mg/kg ranked among the lowest.

Assay used: immunoSEQ multiplex PCR; TCRdb lists only in-frame clones, some missing. The sample contains fewer than 130,000 clones, more than 70% of which appear only once. Germline-derived CDR1 and CDR2 are SGHTA and FQGNSA. CDR3 length: 14 amino acids. V dropped 5 bases and J dropped 2; count of bases not matched to a gene: 4. Sequenced material: CD4+ or CD8+ T cells sorted from blood, taken in a trial of the OX40 agonist ivuxolimab. The chain recombines TRBV7-2 with TRBJ2-7, with 9 bases identical to TRBD2. This receptor was identified in an adult with an advanced solid tumor such as melanoma, head and neck, liver or kidney cancer. The DNA for the CDR3 is TGTGCCAGCAGCCGACTAGCGGAGGCCTACGAGCAGTACTTC. Protein sequence: CASSRLAEAYEQYF.